The rows below give T cell receptor beta chains drawn from one sample of a study of shared clonotypes between healthy human individuals. The repertoire was sequenced with immunoSEQ multiplex PCR; TCRdb's copy has only in-frame clones and lacks some. The table lists about 1,500,000 clones, approximately 97% of them singletons. Input material: naive CD4+ T cells sorted from blood. Receptor source: a man aged 25 to 45 in good health. The CDR3 runs from the conserved cysteine through the conserved F or W. A D gene is named only where the DNA matches it firmly.

V gene | D gene | CDR3 protein
TRBV19 | . | CASSILSSYNEQFF
TRBV5-8 | TRBD1 | CASSGGQGNPLEAFF
TRBV15 | TRBD1 | CATSFYGTGGSETQYF
TRBV5-1 | . | CASSFSSTDTQYF
TRBV29-1 | TRBD1 | CSVAGQEEKLFF
TRBV18 | . | CASSPLDLANGYTF
TRBV21-1 | . | CASRPGLAGGPDEQYF
TRBV4-2 | TRBD2 | CASSQGLAGDTQYF
TRBV28 | . | CASSILGGATEAFF
TRBV7-2 | . | CASSPGHNEQFF
TRBV4-3 | TRBD2 | CASSETSGAIRNTQYF
TRBV29-1 | . | CSVFTGGYTF
TRBV7-8 | . | CASSPIIGADSEKLFF
TRBV5-1 | . | CASSPSGWGRTDTQYF
TRBV11-3 | . | CASAVGQGSSYNEQFF
TRBV28 | TRBD1 | CASIFRQGIYSNQPQHF
TRBV5-1 | . | CASSLAELSYNEQFF
TRBV7-6 | TRBD1 | CASSLGGTGELGTQYF
TRBV11-2 | . | CASSLSVNPADEQYF
TRBV15 | . | CATSRDHGSRTDTQYF
TRBV4-3 | . | CASSQAGGQTQYF
TRBV15 | . | CATSRDPTSYEQYF
TRBV5-1 | . | CASSLASQGYEQYF
TRBV7-6 | TRBD1 | CASSLTGGGYEQYF
TRBV18 | TRBD2 | CASSPSTSGSWNEQFF
TRBV6-6 | TRBD1 | CASSYGGRGLEQYF
TRBV27 | TRBD2 | CASSILAGGDTGELFF
TRBV5-4 | . | CASSPAGLQGNEQFF
TRBV5-1 | TRBD2 | CASSFGLAVTNEQFF
TRBV7-9 | . | CASSLVGAGTEAFF
TRBV5-4 | . | CASSPRGPSQETQYF
TRBV7-9 | TRBD1 | CASSSDREEDGGYTF
TRBV29-1 | . | CSVGGIGGASYEQYF
TRBV18 | TRBD1 | CASSPPGQGSETQYF
TRBV10-3 | . | CAISDGGGVNYNEQFF
TRBV11-3 | TRBD2 | CASSLSLAGGINEQFF
TRBV5-1 | TRBD1 | CASSSAGGLNTEAFF
TRBV5-4 | TRBD2 | CASSFAGGSYNEQFF
TRBV7-9 | . | CASTPIREWETQYF
TRBV4-3 | TRBD2 | CASSQGGLAVTDTQYF
TRBV18 | . | CASSPPGWASYEQYF
TRBV7-3 | . | CASSARAGRIGELFF